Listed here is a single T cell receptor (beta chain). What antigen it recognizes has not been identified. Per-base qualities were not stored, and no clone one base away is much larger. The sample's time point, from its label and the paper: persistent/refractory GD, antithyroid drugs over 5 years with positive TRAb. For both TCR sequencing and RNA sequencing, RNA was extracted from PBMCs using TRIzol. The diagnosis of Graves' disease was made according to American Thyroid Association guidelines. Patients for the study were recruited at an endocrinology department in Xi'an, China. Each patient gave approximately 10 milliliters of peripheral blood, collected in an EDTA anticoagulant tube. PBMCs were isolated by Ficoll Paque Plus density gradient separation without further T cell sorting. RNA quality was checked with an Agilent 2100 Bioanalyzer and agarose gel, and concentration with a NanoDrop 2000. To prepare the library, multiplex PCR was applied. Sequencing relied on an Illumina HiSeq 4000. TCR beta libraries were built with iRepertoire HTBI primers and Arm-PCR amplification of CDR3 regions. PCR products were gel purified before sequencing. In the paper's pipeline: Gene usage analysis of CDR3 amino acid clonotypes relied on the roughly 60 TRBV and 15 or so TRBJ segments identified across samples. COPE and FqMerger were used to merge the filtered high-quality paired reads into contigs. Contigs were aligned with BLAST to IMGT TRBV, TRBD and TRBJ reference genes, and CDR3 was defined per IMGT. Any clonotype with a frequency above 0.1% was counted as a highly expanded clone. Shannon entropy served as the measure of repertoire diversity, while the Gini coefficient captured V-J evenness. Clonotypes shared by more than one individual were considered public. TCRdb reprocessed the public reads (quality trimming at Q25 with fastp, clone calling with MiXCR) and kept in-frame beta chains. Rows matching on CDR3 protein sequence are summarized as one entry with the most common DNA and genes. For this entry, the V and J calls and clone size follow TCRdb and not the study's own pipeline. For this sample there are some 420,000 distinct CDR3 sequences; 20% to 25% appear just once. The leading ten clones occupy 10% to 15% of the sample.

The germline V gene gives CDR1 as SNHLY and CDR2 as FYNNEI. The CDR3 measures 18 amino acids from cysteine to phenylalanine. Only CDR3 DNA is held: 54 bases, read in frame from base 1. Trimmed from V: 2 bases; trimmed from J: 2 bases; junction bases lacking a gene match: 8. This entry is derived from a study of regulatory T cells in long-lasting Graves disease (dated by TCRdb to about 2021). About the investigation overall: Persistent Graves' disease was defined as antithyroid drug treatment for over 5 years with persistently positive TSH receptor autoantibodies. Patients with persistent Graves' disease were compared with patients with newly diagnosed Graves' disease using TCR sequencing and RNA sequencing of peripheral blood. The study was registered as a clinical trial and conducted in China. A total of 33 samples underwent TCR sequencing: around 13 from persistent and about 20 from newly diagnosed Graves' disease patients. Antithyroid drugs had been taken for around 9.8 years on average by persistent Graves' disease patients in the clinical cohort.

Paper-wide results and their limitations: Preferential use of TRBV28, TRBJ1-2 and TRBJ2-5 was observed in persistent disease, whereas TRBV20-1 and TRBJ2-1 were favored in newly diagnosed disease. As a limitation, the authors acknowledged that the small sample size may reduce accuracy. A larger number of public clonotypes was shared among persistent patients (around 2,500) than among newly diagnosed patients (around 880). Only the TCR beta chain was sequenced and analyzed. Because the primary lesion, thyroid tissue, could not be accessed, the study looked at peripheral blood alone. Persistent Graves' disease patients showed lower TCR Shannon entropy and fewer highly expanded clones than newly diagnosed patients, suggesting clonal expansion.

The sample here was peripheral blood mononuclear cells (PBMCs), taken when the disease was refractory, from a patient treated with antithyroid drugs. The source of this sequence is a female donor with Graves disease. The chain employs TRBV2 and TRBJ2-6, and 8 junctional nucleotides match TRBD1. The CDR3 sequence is CASSETPGGLAGANVLTF. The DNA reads TGTGCCAGCAGTGAAACCCCAGGGGGCCTCGCTGGGGCCAACGTCCTGACTTTC. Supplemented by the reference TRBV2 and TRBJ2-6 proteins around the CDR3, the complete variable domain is EPEVTQTPSHQVTQMGQEVILRCVPISNHLYFYWYRQILGQKVEFLVSFYNNEISEKSEIFDDQFSVERPDGSNFTLKIRSTKLEDSAMYFCASSETPGGLAGANVLTFGAGSRLTVL.